The 9 T cell receptor beta chains listed next were all sequenced from one sample in a study of T cell changes during pregnancy in multiple sclerosis. Sequenced by immunoSEQ multiplex PCR; TCRdb stores in-frame clones only, minus some. The table shows some 80,000 clones, with approximately 91% occurring only once. The material was peripheral blood, obtained in the first trimester of pregnancy. The receptors were sampled from a female donor with multiple sclerosis, enrolled in a pregnancy study.

The genes are TRBV5-6 and TRBJ1-1; perhaps TRBD1 as D (6 bases). The germline V gene encodes CDR1 SGHDT and CDR2 YYEEEE. V dropped 4 bases and J dropped 4 bases, with 23 bases sitting between them. This CDR3 is 17 amino acids long. CDR3: CASSHQPGLRGGTEAFF. The CDR3 nucleotides read TGTGCCAGCAGCCATCAACCGGGCCTCAGAGGGGGCACTGAAGCTTTCTTT.

The chain links TRBV9 to TRBJ2-7; D uncertain. CDR1 is SGDLS and CDR2 is YYNGEE in the germline V gene. Deletions cut 0 bases from V and 0 bases from J, with 4 bases between. The CDR3 length is 13 residues. CDR3 loop: CASSVGASYEQYF. CDR3 nucleotide sequence: TGTGCCAGCAGCGTAGGAGCCTCCTACGAGCAGTACTTC.

This clone has a single count. J is TRBJ2-7 and V is TRBV7-3, with 8 bases lining up with TRBD2. The CDR3 contains 16 residues. J was trimmed by 2 bases and V by 5 bases; bases with no gene match: 11. CDR1 is SGHTA and CDR2 is FQGTGA in the germline V gene. CDR3 in amino acids: CASSLDSGGSPYEQYF. The CDR3 region has the DNA TGTGCCAGCAGCCTAGACAGCGGGGGTTCCCCCTACGAGCAGTACTTC. The whole variable domain, remainder taken from reference TRBV7-3 and TRBJ2-7, is GAGVSQTPSNKVTEKGKYVELRCDPISGHTALYWYRQSLGQGPEFLIYFQGTGAADDSGLPNDRFFAVRPEGSVSTLKIQRTERGDSAVYLCASSLDSGGSPYEQYFGPGTRLTVT.

J is TRBJ2-7 and V is TRBV7-9; weak D call: TRBD1 (6 bases). Between the trimmed V and J ends, which lost 5 bases and 2 bases, there was a span of 13 bases. The germline V gene encodes CDR1 SEHNR and CDR2 FQNEAQ (reference sequence). CDR3 size: 14 residues. CDR3 DNA sequence: TGTGCCAGCAGCCCTCCCAGGGACACCTACGAGCAGTACTTC. This sequence encodes CASSPPRDTYEQYF.

The genes are TRBV9 and TRBJ2-1, with a tentative D call TRBD1 (6 bases). Germline V gives CDR1 SGDLS, CDR2 YYNGEE. The V end was cut by 3 bases, the J end by 3 bases, with 19 bases between. CDR3 size: 17 residues. Here the CDR3 reads CASSAFGGRANYNEQFF. The CDR3 nucleotides are TGTGCCAGCAGCGCCTTTGGGGGCAGGGCAAACTACAATGAGCAGTTCTTC.

The CDR3 nucleotides read TGTGCCAGCACCCGACAGACTGAAGCTTTCTTT. It is translated as CASTRQTEAFF. V and J are TRBV2 and TRBJ1-1; possibly TRBD1 for D (5 bases). The V and J ends lost 7 bases and 5 bases respectively, with 8 bases between them. Per germline, CDR1 SNHLY and CDR2 FYNNEI. This CDR3 has 11 amino acids.

This chain connects TRBV11-1 to TRBJ2-1, with no clear D. Germline V lookup: CDR1 SGHAT, CDR2 FQDESV (reference sequence). V lost 5 bases and J 5 bases, leaving 10 bases between the germline ends. The CDR3 length is 13 residues. CDR3 residues: CASSTRLDNEQFF. CDR3 nucleotides: TGTGCCAGCAGCACGCGGCTTGACAATGAGCAGTTCTTC.

This clone was detected only once. The rearrangement uses TRBV28 and TRBJ2-1; 8 bases agree with TRBD2. The ends lost 8 bases at V and 6 bases at J; junction bases unmatched: 9. This CDR3 comprises 14 residues. In germline, CDR1 is MDHEN, CDR2 SYDVKM. CDR3 region: CASGWLAGPNEQFF. In nucleotides, the CDR3 is TGTGCCAGCGGGTGGCTAGCGGGCCCCAATGAGCAGTTCTTC.

The V gene is TRBV11-2, the J gene TRBJ2-7; no clear D. The germline CDR1 and CDR2 sequences are SGHAT and FQNNGV. V lost 3 bases to trimming and J lost 0 bases, with 3 bases between them. This CDR3 has 12 amino acids. In DNA, the CDR3 is TGTGCCAGCAGCTTCCTCTCCTACGAGCAGTACTTC. This encodes CASSFLSYEQYF.